The 17 T cell receptor beta chains listed next were all sequenced from one sample in a study of T-cell memory formation after mild COVID-19. Using its own MiXCR run on the 5' RACE reads, TCRdb lists one record per CDR3 protein. In the table there are a few hundred thousand distinct CDR3 sequences, about 16% of which are singletons. The sample taken for sequencing was PBMCs or a T cell subset sorted from them (not recorded which). These receptor sequences come from a young man who had mild COVID-19 (a few samples of this study predate the infection). Cell type and time point are not known.

The chain joins TRBV5-1 to TRBJ2-4; 13 bases are shared with TRBD2. The V gene end was trimmed by 4 bases and the J gene end by 0 bases; junction bases not matched to a gene: 10. This CDR3 spans 19 amino acids. CDR1 and CDR2 from the germline V gene are SGHRS and YFSETQ. CDR3 DNA: TGCGCCAGCAGCCACGGGTCGGGACTAGCGGGGCTAGCCAAAAACATTCAGTACTTC. This translates into CASSHGSGLAGLAKNIQYF.

This clonotype was counted ten times or more. The chain combines TRBV20-1 with TRBJ2-1; D unresolved. The CDR3 has 15 residues. Deletions cut 6 bases from V and 9 bases from J, with 24 bases between. Germline lookup yields CDR1 DFQATT and CDR2 SNEGSKA (reference sequence). The DNA of the CDR3 is TGCAGTGCCCCCCCGGATAGGGATCACACCACTGAGCAGTTCTTC. Protein: CSAPPDRDHTTEQFF.

This clonotype was recorded once. This sequence joins TRBV6-1 and TRBJ1-5, with D hard to call. The germline V gene has CDR1 MNHNS and CDR2 SASEGT. Trimming left V 7 bases short and J 5 bases short, with 15 bases between. CDR3 length equals 14 residues. DNA for the CDR3: TGTGCCAGCATCCGGGGAGGGCCCGATCAGCCCCAGCATTTT. Its translation: CASIRGGPDQPQHF.

To note about this clonotype: Germline and junction disagree at one end, which may indicate a read error. The chain employs TRBV6-4 and TRBJ2-1, with a tentative D call TRBD2 (7 bases). CDR3 length: 15 amino acids. Germline loops: CDR1 MRHNA, CDR2 SNTAGT. The CDR3 sequence is CASSDGGGGYNEQFF. Here the CDR3 DNA reads TGCGCCAGCAGTGACGGGGGCGGGGGATACAATGAGCAGTTCTTC.

There are a few counts of this clonotype. The chain couples TRBV5-1 to TRBJ1-5; possible D gene TRBD1, 5 bases. Germline lookup yields CDR1 SGHRS and CDR2 YFSETQ. Between the trimmed V and J ends, which lost 4 bases and 6 bases, there was a span of 17 bases. CDR3 length: 15 residues. CDR3 coding DNA: TGCGCCAGCAGCCCATACCCGGATGGGGGTCAGCCCCAGCATTTT. It translates to CASSPYPDGGQPQHF.

This clonotype was picked up a small number of times. The gene calls are TRBV4-3 and TRBJ2-2; 7 bases are shared with TRBD1. The germline CDR1 and CDR2 sequences are LGHNA and YSLEER. Losses at the gene ends were 0 bases for V and 5 bases for J; bases not matched to a gene: 9. CDR3 length: 17 residues. CDR3 nucleotide sequence: TGCGCCAGCAGCCAAGATTCCCCAGGGGGAATTACCGGGGAGCTGTTTTTT. It is translated as CASSQDSPGGITGELFF.

There are a few counts of this clonotype. CDR3 DNA sequence: TGTGCCAGCAGCTTCGCGCGTGAAAAACTGTTTTTT. It is translated as CASSFAREKLFF. The V call is TRBV5-6, the J call TRBJ1-4; D unclear. The V end lost 2 bases, the J end lost 7 bases, and 6 bases lay between the germline ends. This CDR3 spans 12 amino acids. CDR1 and CDR2 from the germline V gene are SGHDT and YYEEEE.

This clonotype came up a few times. This chain joins TRBV20-1 and TRBJ2-1, with D hard to call. Looked up from germline, CDR1 is DFQATT and CDR2 is SNEGSKA (reference sequence). V was shortened by 1 base and J by 8 bases, with 6 bases between the two germline ends. The CDR3 loop spans 11 amino acids. In DNA form, the CDR3 reads TGCAGTGCTAGAGTGGTAGATGAGCAGTTCTTC. It translates to CSARVVDEQFF.

This clonotype has just one count. The chain combines TRBV6-5 with TRBJ2-1; no clear D gene. The CDR3 runs 13 residues. CDR1 MNHEY and CDR2 SVGAGI come from the germline V gene. V shed 0 bases and J shed 6 bases, with 6 bases lying between them. The CDR3 spells CASSYSFGNEQFF. The CDR3 coding sequence is TGTGCCAGCAGTTACTCGTTCGGCAATGAGCAGTTCTTC.

The chain recombines TRBV5-1 with TRBJ1-2; 8 nucleotides line up with TRBD1. V shed 4 bases, J shed 7 bases, and the junction held 9 bases outside the gene matches. Germline V gene data show CDR1 as SGHRS and CDR2 as YFSETQ. The CDR3 totals 14 residues. CDR3 DNA sequence: TGCGCCAGCAGCCCTGGACAGGGTAATTCTGGCTACACCTTC. It encodes CASSPGQGNSGYTF.

There are many counts of this clonotype. DNA for the CDR3: TGTGCCAGCAGTTACCGGGTCTCTGGGGCCAACGTCCTGACTTTC. This gives the protein CASSYRVSGANVLTF. J is TRBJ2-6 and V is TRBV6-5; D call uncertain. V dropped 2 bases and J dropped 0 bases, with 5 bases sitting between them. Germline V lookup: CDR1 MNHEY, CDR2 SVGAGI. The length of the CDR3 is 15 residues.

This clonotype was observed a handful of times. The J gene is TRBJ2-2, the V gene TRBV7-2; 7 bases fit TRBD1. The ends lost 2 bases at V and 4 bases at J; junction bases unmatched: 1. Germline-derived CDR1 and CDR2 are SGHTA and FQGNSA. CDR3 length: 14 residues. The CDR3 sequence: CASSLTGVTGELFF. In DNA form, the CDR3 reads TGTGCCAGCAGCTTAACAGGGGTCACCGGGGAGCTGTTTTTT.

The chain recombines TRBV12-3 or TRBV12-4 with TRBJ1-2; TRBD1 agrees at 8 bases. Germline trimming cut 5 bases from V and 7 bases from J; bases unmatched to any gene: 6. The CDR3 totals 13 residues. CDR3 in amino acids: CASSTTGAGGYTF. The CDR3, as DNA: TGTGCCAGCAGTACGACAGGGGCGGGTGGCTACACCTTC.

This chain uses TRBV7-2 with TRBJ2-3, with 10 bases identical to TRBD2. Germline values: CDR1 SGHTA, CDR2 FQGNSA. This CDR3 is 18 amino acids long. J gave up 1 base and V 1 base, and 8 bases lay outside the gene matches. In DNA, the CDR3 is TGTGCCAGCAGCTTAGTTGGCCCTAGCGGGGGAGGCACAGATACGCAGTATTTT. Translated, it gives CASSLVGPSGGGTDTQYF.

The rearrangement uses TRBV6-6 and TRBJ2-7, with D unresolved. CDR1 is MNHNY and CDR2 is SVGAGI in the germline V gene (reference sequence). This CDR3 is built from 12 residues. The V gene lost 2 bases and the J gene lost 4 bases, with 6 bases spanning the gap. The CDR3 reads CASSYQYYEQYF. The CDR3, as DNA: TGTGCCAGCAGTTACCAGTATTACGAGCAGTACTTC.

The chain is built from TRBV24-1 and TRBJ2-6; maybe TRBD1 (5 bases). Germline CDR1 KGHDR, CDR2 SFDVKD. V lost 2 bases and J 2 bases, leaving 9 bases between the germline ends. This CDR3 has 16 amino acids. For the CDR3, the DNA is TGTGCCACCAGTGATTACAGGCTACCTGGGGCCAACGTCCTGACTTTC. Protein sequence: CATSDYRLPGANVLTF.

This clonotype was detected only once. The genes are TRBV11-2 and TRBJ2-3; D uncertain. Germline CDR1 is SGHAT and CDR2 is FQNNGV. The ends were cut back, 2 bases at V and 5 bases at J, with 17 bases in the middle. The CDR3 covers 16 residues. The CDR3 coding sequence is TGTGCCAGCAGCTTAAATGGAGCGAGGCTCGGAGATACGCAGTATTTT. It codes for CASSLNGARLGDTQYF.